This TCR beta chain was captured by sequencing in a study of cytomegalovirus exposure and HLA in healthy donors. Overall study findings and caveats: Generally TCR sequences proved uncommon, though certain public TCRs appeared in numerous donors. Analysis performed later found roughly 18,000 TCR beta sequences associated with HLA alleles at 0.05 false discovery rate. Presence/absence analyses supposed approximately even sequencing depth among donors.

Nominally healthy donors were sampled, though unrecorded immune exposures were likely. The PCR had 60 Vbeta and 13 Jbeta primers. Profiled with immunoSEQ multiplex PCR; TCRdb holds only in-frame clones, not every one. The sample includes around 170,000 clones, around 80% of them seen just once. The sample holds a few counts of this clone. Its cognate antigen is unknown. V lost 5 bases and J lost 2; bases outside the gene matches: 14. There are 19 residues in the CDR3. CDR1 is PRHDT, CDR2 FYEKMQ, per germline (reference sequence). The sample taken for sequencing was PBMCs. This sequence joins TRBV13 and TRBJ2-6; 8 bases fit TRBD2. This receptor was obtained from a man between 18 and 35 years old in good health and CMV-seronegative. The CDR3 region is CASSLPSGPSSPGANVLTF. The CDR3 DNA sequence: TGTGCCAGCAGCCTCCCTAGCGGGCCGTCGAGCCCTGGGGCCAACGTCCTGACTTTC.